This T cell receptor beta chain was profiled in a study of T cell responses to AZD1222 COVID-19 vaccine. For the study at large: The study pooled second doses at about 4 or about 12 weeks.

The CDR3 is 13 amino acids. V lost 5 bases and J lost 2; bases outside the gene matches: 5. CDR1 and CDR2 from the germline V gene are GTSNPN and SVGIG (reference sequence). The method was immunoSEQ multiplex PCR; TCRdb's version includes in-frame clones alone and lacks a portion of them. The data contain about 120,000 clones, about nine tenths of them singletons. This TCR came from an adult in good health. This chain links TRBV30 with TRBJ1-2, with 7 positions matching TRBD1. Material: peripheral blood, obtained on day 0 of AZD1222 vaccination. This chain's CDR3 is CAWADRANYGYTF. CDR3 DNA: TGTGCCTGGGCCGACAGGGCGAACTATGGCTACACCTTC.